The clone carrying this T cell receptor beta chain was counted between two and nine times. Its matching antigen is unknown. CDR3 length equals 18 residues. Germline V gene lookup returns CDR1 SGHTA and CDR2 FQGNSA. Trimming took 0 bases from V and 0 from J, leaving 14 bases between them. This sample is drawn from a study of human T cells and chemical hapten exposure. Each CDR3 protein gets one entry after TCRdb re-called the RACE reads with MiXCR. In the table there are fewer than 95,000 distinct CDR3 sequences, approximately 11% of which are singletons. Time point in this sample: patch test 2, 6 weeks after DPC sensitization. The sample's treatment: therapeutic diphenylcyclopropenone sensitization with weekly scalp DPC. General study points: Expanded TCRs were compared with controls, and the expanded TCRs formed significantly more large CDR3 similarity clusters.

The chain has TRBV7-2 and TRBJ1-4, with no clear D. The sample was whole blood, taken in connection with sensitization to the hapten diphenylcyclopropenone (DPC). The TCR originated in a middle-aged man with alopecia areata. Some clones in this sample may be carry-over from other donors' samples. The CDR3 is CASSLAGRSGATNEKLFF. CDR3 DNA sequence: TGTGCCAGCAGCTTAGCGGGCAGGTCCGGGGCAACTAATGAAAAACTGTTTTTT.